The T cell receptor beta chain described here comes from a study of T cells after yellow fever vaccination. This CDR3 is 16 amino acids long. Per the germline V gene, CDR1 is LGHDT and CDR2 is YNNKEL (reference sequence). The germline V and J ends were trimmed by 4 bases and 10 bases, with 23 bases remaining between them. MiXCR, applied by TCRdb to the 5' RACE reads, yields one record per CDR3 protein. The sample holds 25,000 to 30,000 distinct CDR3 sequences, 5% seen once. The chain couples TRBV3-1 to TRBJ2-4; the D gene could be TRBD1 or TRBD2 (6 bases each). The material was CD8+ T cells sorted from PBMCs, obtained 10 days after the yellow fever booster vaccination. This clonotype was obtained from a man aged 25 to 45 who received the YFV17D yellow fever vaccine. The CDR3 region has the DNA TGTGCCAGCAGCCGACACCGGGACACGGAGGAGGGAATTCAGTACTTC. Residues: CASSRHRDTEEGIQYF.